These 23 T cell receptor beta chains came from one sample sequenced in a study of OX40 agonist ivuxolimab in advanced cancers. The repertoire was sequenced with immunoSEQ multiplex PCR; TCRdb's copy has only in-frame clones and lacks some. The sample yields about 60,000 clones, around 90% seen once. The material was CD4+ or CD8+ T cells sorted from blood, obtained in a trial of the OX40 agonist ivuxolimab. The receptors were gathered from an adult with an advanced solid tumor such as melanoma, head and neck, liver or kidney cancer.

V usage is TRBV19 and J usage is TRBJ2-7, with D perhaps TRBD1 (5 bases). In germline, CDR1 is LNHDA, CDR2 SQIVND (reference sequence). The CDR3 contains 14 residues. Trimming left V 5 bases short and J 2 bases short, with 13 bases between. As DNA, the CDR3 is TGTGCCAGTAGTCCCGCTCAGGGCACCTACGAGCAGTACTTC. Its protein is CASSPAQGTYEQYF.

The J gene is TRBJ2-1, the V gene TRBV27; TRBD1 matches at 9 bases. The CDR3 length is 16 residues. Germline loops: CDR1 MNHEY, CDR2 SMNVEV (reference sequence). V was pared by 8 bases and J by 0 bases, with 8 bases of the junction left unmatched. As DNA, the CDR3 is TGTGCCAGCTCCGGGACAGGGACGAGCTCCTACAATGAGCAGTTCTTC. Translation: CASSGTGTSSYNEQFF.

The chain combines TRBV27 with TRBJ2-1; TRBD2 aligns across 9 bases. V gave up 2 bases and J gave up 3 bases; unmatched junction bases: 2. The CDR3 spans 15 residues. In germline, CDR1 is MNHEY, CDR2 SMNVEV (reference sequence). CDR3 sequence reads: CASSLRTSVYNEQFF. The CDR3 DNA sequence: TGTGCCAGCAGTTTAAGGACTAGCGTCTACAATGAGCAGTTCTTC.

The J gene is TRBJ2-2, the V gene TRBV7-8; 11 bases fit TRBD2. V lost 6 bases, J lost 3 bases, and 6 bases stayed unmatched. Germline-derived CDR1 and CDR2 are SGHVS and FQNEAQ. The CDR3 spans 16 residues. In DNA form, the CDR3 reads TGTGCCAGCAGGCACCTAGCGGGAGGATACACCGGGGAGCTGTTTTTT. Encoded protein: CASRHLAGGYTGELFF. The variable domain in full, with the rest retrieved from reference TRBV7-8 and TRBJ2-2, is GAGVSQSPRYKVAKRGQDVALRCDPISGHVSLFWYQQALGQGPEFLTYFQNEAQLDKSGLPSDRFFAERPEGSVSTLKIQRTQQEDSAVYLCASRHLAGGYTGELFFGEGSRLTVL.

CDR3: CASSDGFNQPQHF. The CDR3 region has the DNA TGTGCCAGCAGTGACGGATTCAATCAGCCCCAGCATTTT. The chain couples TRBV6-4 to TRBJ1-5; no firm D call. Germline V CDR1 and CDR2: MRHNA, SNTAGT. The CDR3 has 13 residues. Trimming removed 2 bases from V and 3 bases from J, with 5 bases in between.

The CDR3 DNA is TGCAGCGTTGTTGAATCCGGAGCCTACGAGCAGTACTTC. Residues: CSVVESGAYEQYF. The chain uses TRBV29-1 and TRBJ2-7; D gene ambiguous. The V gene lost 4 bases and the J gene lost 2 bases, with 12 bases spanning the gap. CDR3 size: 13 residues. Germline CDR1 and CDR2: SQVTM and ANQGSEA.

The chain couples TRBV5-6 to TRBJ2-5, with 7 bases matching TRBD1. The CDR3 length is 12 residues. Germline trimming cut 3 bases from V and 10 bases from J; bases unmatched to any gene: 6. Germline-derived CDR1 and CDR2 are SGHDT and YYEEEE. Here the CDR3 reads CASSWGTGDQYF. For the CDR3, the DNA is TGTGCCAGCAGCTGGGGAACAGGGGACCAGTACTTC.

DNA for the CDR3: TGTGCCAGCAGTTTTGGCCAGGGTGAAGCCGGGGAGCTGTTTTTT. Encoded protein: CASSFGQGEAGELFF. The J gene is TRBJ2-2, the V gene TRBV27; D is possibly TRBD1 (5 bases). CDR3 length: 15 amino acids. Germline V gene sequence: CDR1 MNHEY, CDR2 SMNVEV (reference sequence). The V gene lost 3 bases and the J gene lost 6 bases, with 14 bases spanning the gap.

The DNA of the CDR3 is TGTGCCACCAGCGGCGCTCAGGGGGGTGCTGAAGCTTTCTTT. It specifies CATSGAQGGAEAFF. The chain joins TRBV15 to TRBJ1-1, with 7 bases lining up with TRBD1. After removal of 5 bases from V and 6 bases from J, the junction contained 9 bases not matched to a gene. Germline values: CDR1 LNHNV, CDR2 YYDKDF (reference sequence). The CDR3 runs to 14 residues.

This sequence joins TRBV5-8 and TRBJ2-7, with unresolved D. The CDR3 is 10 amino acids. Trimming took off 9 bases at V and 4 bases at J, with 8 bases between the two ends. CDR1 is SGHTS and CDR2 is YDEGEE in the germline V gene. CDR3 protein: CATQMYEQYF. Written as DNA, the CDR3 is TGTGCCACCCAGATGTACGAGCAGTACTTC. The full variable domain, with the rest looked up from reference TRBV5-8 and TRBJ2-7, is EAGVTQSPTHLIKTRGQQATLRCSPISGHTSVYWYQQALGLGLQFLLWYDEGEERNRGNFPPRFSGRQFPNYSSELNVNALELEDSALYLCATQMYEQYFGPGTRLTVT.

The chain joins TRBV15 to TRBJ2-6, with D perhaps TRBD1 or TRBD2 (6 bases each). V gave up 0 bases and J gave up 2 bases, with 11 bases separating them. The CDR3 is 17 amino acids. Germline lookup yields CDR1 LNHNV and CDR2 YYDKDF (reference sequence). The CDR3 region has the DNA TGTGCCACCAGCAGAGATTTGGAGGGGGCTGGGGCCAACGTCCTGACTTTC. Protein product: CATSRDLEGAGANVLTF.

This chain connects TRBV9 to TRBJ2-7, with 7 bases fitting TRBD2. The CDR3 has 15 amino acids. V dropped 1 base and J dropped 2; count of bases not matched to a gene: 6. Germline V lookup: CDR1 SGDLS, CDR2 YYNGEE. CDR3 in amino acids: CASSVSAGAAYEQYF. In DNA form, the CDR3 reads TGTGCCAGCAGCGTAAGCGCGGGAGCTGCCTACGAGCAGTACTTC.

The chain combines TRBV7-8 with TRBJ1-2; D remains ambiguous. The ends were cut back, 1 base at V and 7 bases at J, with 16 bases in the middle. CDR1 and CDR2 from the germline V gene are SGHVS and FQNEAQ. The CDR3 loop spans 15 amino acids. The CDR3 sequence is CASSLGASFLGGYTF. Here the CDR3 DNA reads TGTGCCAGCAGCTTAGGCGCTTCGTTCCTAGGTGGCTACACCTTC.

In this sample, this clone turned up once. The genes are TRBV18 and TRBJ2-1; 14 positions match TRBD2. CDR3 size: 14 residues. V lost 8 bases and J lost 7; bases outside the gene matches: 4. The V gene's germline CDR1 is KGHSH and CDR2 LQKENI. The CDR3 coding sequence is TGTGCCAGCCCAGGGACTAGCGGGAGTAATGAGCAGTTCTTC. This codes for CASPGTSGSNEQFF.

V is TRBV6-5 and J is TRBJ2-3, with D unresolved. The CDR3 spans 10 residues. The V end was cut by 6 bases, the J end by 6 bases, with 4 bases between. Per germline, CDR1 MNHEY and CDR2 SVGAGI. CDR3 sequence: CASRTDTQYF. The CDR3 DNA follows: TGTGCCAGCAGGACCGATACGCAGTATTTT.

The chain employs TRBV29-1 and TRBJ2-3, with TRBD2 identical over 7 bases. The germline gives CDR1 SQVTM, CDR2 ANQGSEA. The CDR3 is 12 amino acids. J lost 2 bases, V lost 7 bases, and 3 bases had no gene match. DNA for the CDR3: TGCAGCGGCGGGAGTTTCACAGATACGCAGTATTTT. Encoded protein: CSGGSFTDTQYF.

The chain employs TRBV11-2 and TRBJ2-5; 13 positions agree with TRBD2. Germline CDR1 SGHAT, CDR2 FQNNGV. The V gene end was trimmed by 5 bases and the J gene end by 7 bases; junction bases not matched to a gene: 4. CDR3 size: 14 residues. In DNA form, the CDR3 reads TGTGCCAGCAGCCCAGGACTAGCGGGAGTGACCCAGTACTTC. Translating it yields CASSPGLAGVTQYF.

The chain is built from TRBV19 and TRBJ2-2; no firm D call. Germline loops: CDR1 LNHDA, CDR2 SQIVND (reference sequence). The CDR3 sequence is 13 residues long. Deletions cut 1 base from V and 6 bases from J, with 6 bases between. Here the CDR3 DNA reads TGTGCCAGTAGTATAGTCGGAGCCGGGGAGCTGTTTTTT. This gives the protein CASSIVGAGELFF.

This rearrangement joins TRBV5-1 to TRBJ1-1; TRBD1 might be the D (5 bases). Germline loops: CDR1 SGHRS, CDR2 YFSETQ. This CDR3 has 12 amino acids. Trimming took 5 bases from V and 4 from J, leaving 9 bases between them. As DNA, the CDR3 is TGCGCCAGCAGGGGGGAGGGCACTGAAGCTTTCTTT. It codes for CASRGEGTEAFF.

The V call is TRBV4-2, the J call TRBJ2-1; weak D call: TRBD2 (6 bases). The germline CDR1 and CDR2 sequences are LGHNA and YNFKEQ. Trimming removed 4 bases from V and 2 bases from J, with 15 bases in between. The CDR3 loop spans 16 amino acids. The CDR3, as DNA: TGTGCCAGCAGCCCCCCTGGCGGGGTGACCTACAATGAGCAGTTCTTC. Residues: CASSPPGGVTYNEQFF.

The V and J genes are TRBV5-1 and TRBJ2-5; possible D gene TRBD1, 5 bases. CDR1 and CDR2 (germline): SGHRS, YFSETQ. This CDR3 comprises 14 residues. Trimming cost V 2 bases and J 1 base, with 9 bases left between them. This CDR3 is CASSLIDSQETQYF. The CDR3, as DNA: TGCGCCAGCAGCTTAATAGACAGCCAAGAGACCCAGTACTTC.

V is TRBV9 and J is TRBJ2-3, with 8 bases matching TRBD2. The CDR3 is 15 residues long. Looked up from germline, CDR1 is SGDLS and CDR2 is YYNGEE. The trim removed 0 bases at V and 6 bases at J, leaving 6 bases unmatched. The CDR3 is CASSVGREAGDTQYF. The CDR3 DNA reads TGTGCCAGCAGCGTAGGGCGGGAGGCCGGGGATACGCAGTATTTT. The full variable domain, in which reference TRBV9 and TRBJ2-3 provide the parts outside the CDR3, is DSGVTQTPKHLITATGQRVTLRCSPRSGDLSVYWYQQSLDQGLQFLIQYYNGEERAKGNILERFSAQQFPDLHSELNLSSLELGDSALYFCASSVGREAGDTQYFGPGTRLTVL.

This chain connects TRBV4-1 to TRBJ2-7; 10 nucleotides match TRBD1. The CDR3 length is 16 residues. V was pared by 2 bases and J by 2 bases, with 6 bases of the junction left unmatched. Germline V gives CDR1 MGHRA, CDR2 YSYEKL. Written as DNA, the CDR3 is TGCGCCAGCAGCCAAACCGTGGGACAGGGGACCTACGAGCAGTACTTC. This gives the protein CASSQTVGQGTYEQYF.